This TCR beta chain was profiled in a study of blood T cell repertoires in COVID-19 (TCRdb year 2020). Background for the entire study: Samples covering the acute and convalescent phases of COVID-19 were provided by collaborators in the United States, Italy and Spain. Where available, HLA class I and class II types were obtained from metadata supplied by the sample provider rather than from assay-based typing. Samples were obtained from the ongoing ImmuneRACE study (first 160 participants) and from over 1,000 subjects provided by 6 global collaborators. The dataset comprised deeply sampled blood TCRbeta repertoires from subjects exposed to, actively infected with, or recovered from COVID-19. The sample metadata nearly always contained a de-identified subject ID, COVID-19 status, age in years and sex. The repertoires were made available in a free public database intended to serve as a resource for research on the immune response to SARS-CoV-2. The material from the prospective study consisted of cDNA or gDNA derived from T cells, B-cell-depleted T cells, or PBMCs.

Results the study describes overall, beyond this receptor: Clinical and demographic metadata were provided uncurated, with the amount varying by source and participant.

Participants in the prospective study were enrolled through a virtual design, were aged about 18 to 89 years, and lived in 24 United States geographic areas. To assign participants to cohorts, the prospective study relied on clinical history that participants themselves reported in a screening survey and a study questionnaire. For ImmuneRACE Cohort 3, a participant was defined as recovered based on two consecutive negative NP/OP PCR tests, clearance by a healthcare professional, or resolution of symptoms. Mobile phlebotomists in the prospective study collected whole blood, serum and a nasopharyngeal or oropharyngeal swab from every participant. Participants in the prospective study had the option to provide additional blood draws and questionnaires over a 2-month period. Before DNA extraction, prospective study blood samples were shipped either frozen or at room temperature. The CDR3 goes from the cysteine to the phenylalanine over 13 residues. Just CDR3 DNA is preserved here, 39 bases in frame from base 1. The germline V gene sets CDR1 to MNHNS and CDR2 to SASEGT. A distance of 6 bases separates the germline ends of V and J, which lose 2 bases and 2 bases respectively.

Concerning this clone itself: No antigen is known for it. Base qualities are not recorded, but no much larger clone differs from it by a single base. Other DNA sequences from this sample encode an identical CDR3 as well.

The immunoSEQ Assay, a bias-controlled multiplex PCR, was used to amplify TCRbeta CDR3 regions from genomic DNA. In the authors' own workflow: Nucleated cell counts per sample were estimated from amplification of reference gene primers within the assay. Sequence reads were collapsed and filtered to measure the absolute abundance of every unique TCRbeta CDR3 rearrangement. For each sample, productive Simpson clonality was calculated as the square root of Simpson's diversity index over productive rearrangements. Drawn from immuneACCESS, this table holds only the in-frame rearrangements with V and J called that TCRdb kept. Clones are partly lost; checked studies trace under half to an unresolved V gene and leave the rest unexplained. That table gives V, J and clone size, and the DNA gave D and trimming. The sample contains some 400,000 clones, roughly 91% of them found a single time. Together, the top ten hold about 1.7% of the sample.

Source material: PBMCs or T cells enriched from blood (not recorded which). Rearrangement joined TRBV6-1 to TRBJ1-2; the D gene assignment is ambiguous. The sequence came from a woman between 25 and 40 years old who had recovered from COVID-19. The CDR3 in this case is CASSEPGNYGYTF. Read as DNA, the sequence is TGTGCCAGCAGTGAACCGGGGAACTATGGCTACACCTTC.